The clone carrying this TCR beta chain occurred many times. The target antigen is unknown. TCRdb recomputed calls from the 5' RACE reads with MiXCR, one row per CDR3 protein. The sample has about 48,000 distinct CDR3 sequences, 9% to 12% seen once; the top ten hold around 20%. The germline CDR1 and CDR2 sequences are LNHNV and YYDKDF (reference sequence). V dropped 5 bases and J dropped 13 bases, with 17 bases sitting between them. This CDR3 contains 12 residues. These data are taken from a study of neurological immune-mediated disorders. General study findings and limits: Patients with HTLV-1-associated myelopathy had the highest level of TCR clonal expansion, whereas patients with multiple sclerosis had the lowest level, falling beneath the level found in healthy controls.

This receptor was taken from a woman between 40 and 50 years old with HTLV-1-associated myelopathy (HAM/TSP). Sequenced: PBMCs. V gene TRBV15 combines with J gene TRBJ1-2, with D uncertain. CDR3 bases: TGTGCCACCAGCCAAACCCCCGGTTTTTCCACCTTC. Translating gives CATSQTPGFSTF.